This is a list of T cell receptor beta chains from one sample in a study of blood T cell repertoires in COVID-19. This table comes from immunoSEQ multiplex PCR, and its TCRdb copy is limited to in-frame clones, with some not included. The sample shows 55,000 to 80,000 clones, roughly 80% of them seen only once. Sequencing input: peripheral blood. These receptors all come from a man older than 75 with active COVID-19. Each CDR3 is given with its conserved first and last residue. D genes are given only for firm matches. The size entry is marked missing in some rows and otherwise reads once, few, many or a size class.

D: TRBD2; V: TRBV2; length: 13; size: NA; J: TRBJ2-5; DNA: TGTGCCAGCAGAACCGGGACTAGGGAGACCCAGTACTTC; CDR3: CASRTGTRETQYF
D: NA; V: TRBV28; length: 15; size: NA; J: TRBJ2-3; DNA: TGTGCCAGCAGTTTTCCGGGAGTTAGCACAGATACGCAGTATTTT; CDR3: CASSFPGVSTDTQYF
D: NA; V: TRBV11-3; length: 13; size: NA; J: TRBJ2-5; DNA: TGTGCCAGCAGCCCGAGGGGGAAAGAGACCCAGTACTTC; CDR3: CASSPRGKETQYF
D: NA; V: TRBV6-5; length: 13; size: NA; J: TRBJ1-2; DNA: TGTGCCAGCAGTTACGAGACAGCCTATGGCTACACCTTC; CDR3: CASSYETAYGYTF
D: TRBD1; V: TRBV7-2; length: 14; size: few; J: TRBJ2-7; DNA: TGTGCCAGCAGCTGGGACAGGGGGCCCTACGAGCAGTACTTC; CDR3: CASSWDRGPYEQYF
D: NA; V: TRBV6-5; length: 13; size: NA; J: TRBJ2-5; DNA: TGTGCCAGCACACCCACGCGAGCCGAGACCCAGTACTTC; CDR3: CASTPTRAETQYF
D: NA; V: TRBV4-1; length: 15; size: NA; J: TRBJ2-2; DNA: TGCGCCAGCAGCCAAGATTTCGGGAACACCGGGGAGCTGTTTTTT; CDR3: CASSQDFGNTGELFF
D: NA; V: TRBV29-1; length: 13; size: many; J: TRBJ1-2; DNA: TGCAGCGTTGCCGGGACGACAGGCTATGGCTACACCTTC; CDR3: CSVAGTTGYGYTF
D: NA; V: TRBV5-3; length: 13; size: NA; J: TRBJ1-2; DNA: TGTGCCAGAAGCTTGAACAGGAGTCATGGCTACACCTTC; CDR3: CARSLNRSHGYTF
D: TRBD2; V: TRBV7-8; length: 17; size: NA; J: TRBJ2-7; DNA: TGTGCCAGCAGCGTCCAACTTAGCGGGAACCTCCTCTACGAGCAGTACTTC; CDR3: CASSVQLSGNLLYEQYF
D: NA; V: TRBV18; length: 15; size: NA; J: TRBJ1-6; DNA: TGTGCCAGCTCCCGAATCGGGGACTATAATTCACCCCTCCACTTT; CDR3: CASSRIGDYNSPLHF
D: NA; V: TRBV9; length: 16; size: NA; J: TRBJ2-7; DNA: TGTGCCAGCAGCGTTTTAGGGGATAAGGAGCCCTACGAGCAGTACTTC; CDR3: CASSVLGDKEPYEQYF
D: TRBD1; V: TRBV5-6; length: 16; size: NA; J: TRBJ2-1; DNA: TGTGCCAGCAGCTGGCGACGACAGGGGGGATACAATGAGCAGTTCTTC; CDR3: CASSWRRQGGYNEQFF
D: NA; V: TRBV18; length: 15; size: NA; J: TRBJ1-5; DNA: TGTGCCAGCTCACCCGGACAGATGAGCAATCAGCCCCAGCATTTT; CDR3: CASSPGQMSNQPQHF
D: TRBD2; V: TRBV6-5; length: 14; size: NA; J: TRBJ2-7; DNA: TGTGCCAGCAGTTCTAGCGGGATGGCCTACGAGCAGTACTTC; CDR3: CASSSSGMAYEQYF
D: NA; V: TRBV12-3/TRBV12-4; length: 13; size: NA; J: TRBJ2-1; DNA: TGTGCCAGCAGTTTGGAACAGGCGTCAGGGCAGTTCTTC; CDR3: CASSLEQASGQFF
D: NA; V: TRBV2; length: 12; size: NA; J: TRBJ2-5; DNA: TGTGCCAGCAGTAACAGACAAGAGACCCAGTACTTC; CDR3: CASSNRQETQYF
D: NA; V: TRBV13; length: 15; size: NA; J: TRBJ1-5; DNA: TGTGCCAGCAGCTTCGGAGAGAGTAGCAATCAGCCCCAGCATTTT; CDR3: CASSFGESSNQPQHF
D: TRBD2; V: TRBV7-3; length: 16; size: NA; J: TRBJ2-1; DNA: TGTGCCAGCAGCTTAAAGAGCGGGGAAGGGTACAATGAGCAGTTCTTC; CDR3: CASSLKSGEGYNEQFF
D: NA; V: TRBV30; length: 14; size: NA; J: TRBJ1-2; DNA: TGTGCCTGGTCGGGGGGCCCCGCTCCTTATGGCTACACCTTC; CDR3: CAWSGGPAPYGYTF
D: TRBD1; V: TRBV10-3; length: 16; size: NA; J: TRBJ2-1; DNA: TGTGCCATCAGTGAAGGGGGGACAGGGGTAGGCAATGAGCAGTTCTTC; CDR3: CAISEGGTGVGNEQFF
D: TRBD2; V: TRBV7-9; length: 17; size: NA; J: TRBJ2-2; DNA: TGTGCCAGCAGCTTCTTTTCTAGCGGCCTTAACACCGGGGAGCTGTTTTTT; CDR3: CASSFFSSGLNTGELFF
D: TRBD2; V: TRBV7-2; length: 15; size: few; J: TRBJ2-7; DNA: TGTGCCAGCAGCTTTAGCGGGGGCCAAGCCTACGAGCAGTACTTC; CDR3: CASSFSGGQAYEQYF
D: TRBD1; V: TRBV28; length: 14; size: NA; J: TRBJ2-1; DNA: TGTGCCAGCAGTAGGGATGGGACAGGGAAAGAGCAGTTCTTC; CDR3: CASSRDGTGKEQFF
D: NA; V: TRBV9; length: 15; size: NA; J: TRBJ2-3; DNA: TGTGCCAGCAGCGTAACGGCGACTAGCACAGATACGCAGTATTTT; CDR3: CASSVTATSTDTQYF
D: TRBD1; V: TRBV6-6; length: 15; size: NA; J: TRBJ1-5; DNA: TGTGCCAGCAGTTACTCGGGACAGAGCAATCAGCCCCAGCATTTT; CDR3: CASSYSGQSNQPQHF
D: TRBD2; V: TRBV29-1; length: 14; size: NA; J: TRBJ2-1; DNA: TGCAGCGTCCCCGCCGGGGGGACCTACAATGAGCAGTTCTTC; CDR3: CSVPAGGTYNEQFF
D: TRBD1; V: TRBV5-1; length: 16; size: NA; J: TRBJ2-7; DNA: TGCGCCAGCAGCTTGGCCTCAGGGACAGGGGCGGACGAGCAGTACTTC; CDR3: CASSLASGTGADEQYF
D: NA; V: TRBV4-2; length: 14; size: NA; J: TRBJ2-5; DNA: TGTGCCAGCAGCCAAGAGGGGGCAGGAGAGACCCAGTACTTC; CDR3: CASSQEGAGETQYF
D: NA; V: TRBV19; length: 14; size: NA; J: TRBJ2-2; DNA: TGTGCCAGTACGAGGTGGGAGCGCACCGGGGAGCTGTTTTTT; CDR3: CASTRWERTGELFF
D: NA; V: TRBV7-2; length: 14; size: once; J: TRBJ1-1; DNA: TGTGCCAGCAGCCCCCGGACGGGAAACACTGAAGCTTTCTTT; CDR3: CASSPRTGNTEAFF
D: NA; V: TRBV3-1/TRBV3-2; length: 16; size: NA; J: TRBJ2-1; DNA: TGTGCCAGCAGCCGGGAAGACGGGATCTCCTACAATGAGCAGTTCTTC; CDR3: CASSREDGISYNEQFF
D: NA; V: TRBV9; length: 15; size: NA; J: TRBJ1-2; DNA: TGTGCCAGCAGCGTAGGCCCAGGTGTTAACTATGGCTACACCTTC; CDR3: CASSVGPGVNYGYTF
D: NA; V: TRBV3-1/TRBV3-2; length: 14; size: NA; J: TRBJ1-1; DNA: TGTGCCAGCAGCCAGATACAGGGGAACACTGAAGCTTTCTTT; CDR3: CASSQIQGNTEAFF
D: NA; V: TRBV25-1; length: 17; size: NA; J: TRBJ2-1; DNA: TGTGCCAGCACCCCCCCGGAGGGGAGGTACGTTAGGGATGAGCAGTTCTTC; CDR3: CASTPPEGRYVRDEQFF
D: TRBD2; V: TRBV20-1; length: 16; size: NA; J: TRBJ2-1; DNA: TGCAGTGCTAGTAGAGCCGGGACTAGCGAAGCAATGAAGCAGTTCTTC; CDR3: CSASRAGTSEAMKQFF
D: NA; V: TRBV4-3; length: 14; size: once; J: TRBJ1-2; DNA: TGCGCCAGCAGCCAAGACGGGAGGCAGCGCGGCTACACCTTC; CDR3: CASSQDGRQRGYTF
D: NA; V: TRBV28; length: 13; size: NA; J: TRBJ1-6; DNA: TGTGCCAGCAGGAAGGGACACGGAGAACCCCTCCACTTT; CDR3: CASRKGHGEPLHF
D: NA; V: TRBV7-8; length: 12; size: NA; J: TRBJ2-5; DNA: TGTGCCAGCAGCTTAGGCGTTAAGACCCAGTACTTC; CDR3: CASSLGVKTQYF
D: TRBD2; V: TRBV27; length: 14; size: NA; J: TRBJ2-7; DNA: TGTGCCAGCAGCGACGTAGCGGGGGGCTGGGAGCAGTACTTC; CDR3: CASSDVAGGWEQYF
D: NA; V: TRBV5-1; length: 14; size: NA; J: TRBJ1-6; DNA: TGCGCCAGCAGCCTACAGGGTGGTGGTTCACCCCTCCACTTT; CDR3: CASSLQGGGSPLHF
D: NA; V: TRBV11-1; length: 15; size: NA; J: TRBJ2-1; DNA: TGTGCCAGCAGCCCGAGAAGGGGGGGCTACAATGAGCAGTTCTTC; CDR3: CASSPRRGGYNEQFF
D: NA; V: TRBV5-1; length: 15; size: NA; J: TRBJ2-7; DNA: TGCGCCAGCAGCTTCGGAGGGGTGAAAAACTACGAGCAGTACTTC; CDR3: CASSFGGVKNYEQYF